One T cell receptor beta chain is described in this entry. This specimen belongs to a study of blood T cell repertoires in COVID-19. The germline V and J ends were trimmed by 8 bases and 1 base, with 11 bases remaining between them. The CDR3 has 13 amino acids. Germline assignment: CDR1 MNHEY and CDR2 SMNVEV (reference sequence). Authors' processing steps: From reference gene primer amplification, estimates of nucleated cell counts were derived. Sequencing used immunoSEQ multiplex PCR; TCRdb keeps in-frame clones, though not all of them. V and J calls and clone size are given by that table; D and trimming were obtained from the DNA. This table has around 120,000 clones, approximately 90% appearing once.

The sample consisted of peripheral blood. This TCR was recovered from a human donor in a cohort sampled during active COVID-19. This chain links TRBV27 with TRBJ1-1, with D tentatively TRBD1 (6 bases). CDR3 sequence (DNA): TGTGCCAGCGGCCCACAGGGGAACACTGAAGCTTTCTTT. This gives the protein CASGPQGNTEAFF.